This T cell receptor beta chain was found in a study of cytomegalovirus exposure and HLA in healthy donors. Study-level points and caveats: Previous analysis showed most TCR beta V segments were productive about 87% or about 30% of the time. The study carried out a later analysis of TCR beta sequences. It associated 16,951 of them with specific HLA alleles at a false discovery rate of 0.05. In vitro testing confirmed three CMV-associated chains as specific for CMV antigens.

Regarding this clone: Antigen specificity is unknown.

Trimming took 6 bases from V and 0 from J, leaving 11 bases between them. This CDR3 comprises 14 residues. CDR1 and CDR2 (germline): SGHTA, FQGTGA. All donors participated as healthy donors of bone marrow. PCR was performed using 60 Vbeta and 13 Jbeta primers. TCRdb's table, derived via immunoSEQ multiplex PCR, lists solely in-frame clones and lacks some. The repertoire includes 150,000 to 200,000 clones, roughly four fifths of them detected once, and around 1.6% sits in the top ten. The chain couples TRBV7-3 to TRBJ1-1; no definite D call. This receptor was obtained from a man aged 45-65 years in good health and CMV-seronegative. Sequencing used PBMCs. CDR3 sequence reads: CASSSGQMNTEAFF. The CDR3 bases are TGTGCCAGCAGTTCTGGGCAGATGAACACTGAAGCTTTCTTT. The full variable domain, in which reference TRBV7-3 and TRBJ1-1 provide the parts outside the CDR3, is GAGVSQTPSNKVTEKGKYVELRCDPISGHTALYWYRQSLGQGPEFLIYFQGTGAADDSGLPNDRFFAVRPEGSVSTLKIQRTERGDSAVYLCASSSGQMNTEAFFGQGTRLTVV.